What follows are 8 T cell receptor beta chains derived from one specimen sequenced in a study of blood T cell repertoires in COVID-19. The repertoire was sequenced with immunoSEQ multiplex PCR; TCRdb's copy has only in-frame clones and lacks some. The sample has around 150,000 clones, 70% to 80% seen once; the top ten hold about 8.3%. Sequences were obtained from peripheral blood. The receptor set was obtained from a man aged 55-75 years with acute or convalescent COVID-19.

J is TRBJ1-1 and V is TRBV12-3 or TRBV12-4, with 8 bases aligning to TRBD1. The CDR3 covers 13 residues. The ends lost 0 bases at V and 12 bases at J; junction bases unmatched: 6. The CDR3 coding sequence is TGTGCCAGCAGTTTAGCCAGGGGGCGGCCCCCTTTCTTT. Its protein product is CASSLARGRPPFF.

This rearrangement joins TRBV19 to TRBJ2-6; 7 bases agree with TRBD2. V was clipped by 1 base and J by 3 bases; unmatched bases: 3. This CDR3 has 16 residues. The germline V gene has CDR1 LNHDA and CDR2 SQIVND (reference sequence). CDR3 loop: CASSIVGGVGANVLTF. CDR3 in DNA: TGTGCCAGTAGTATAGTGGGAGGGGTTGGGGCCAACGTCCTGACTTTC.

This clone was detected only once. The CDR3 region has the DNA TGTGCCTGGAGATCGGCAGGGGGCGCGGATACGCAGTATTTT. Residues: CAWRSAGGADTQYF. The chain employs TRBV30 and TRBJ2-3; 8 nucleotides align to TRBD1. Trimming at V came to 3 bases and at J to 6 bases, leaving 8 bases not matched to a gene. The CDR3 is 14 residues long. Germline CDR1 GTSNPN, CDR2 SVGIG (reference sequence).

The rearrangement links TRBV19 to TRBJ2-7; the D gene is possibly TRBD2 (5 bases). V dropped 3 bases and J dropped 5 bases, with 11 bases sitting between them. Germline V lookup: CDR1 LNHDA, CDR2 SQIVND (reference sequence). The CDR3 contains 13 residues. CDR3 bases: TGTGCCAGTAGTATTCCCGGGATCGACGAGCAGTACTTC. The encoded protein is CASSIPGIDEQYF. The variable domain in full, with the rest retrieved from reference TRBV19 and TRBJ2-7, is DGGITQSPKYLFRKEGQNVTLSCEQNLNHDAMYWYRQDPGQGLRLIYYSQIVNDFQKGDIAEGYSVSREKKESFPLTVTSAQKNPTAFYLCASSIPGIDEQYFGPGTRLTVT.

The V gene is TRBV5-1, the J gene TRBJ1-1, with 9 nucleotides matching TRBD1. The CDR3 has 13 residues. Germline CDR1 reads SGHRS; CDR2 reads YFSETQ. Trimming removed 2 bases from V and 12 bases from J; junction bases left unmatched: 8. In nucleotides, the CDR3 is TGCGCCAGCAGCTTACAAACAGGGGGCGAGTCTTTCTTT. Its protein is CASSLQTGGESFF.

A single count supports this clone. This sequence joins TRBV3-1 (or the pseudogene TRBV3-2) and TRBJ1-1; 7 nucleotides align to TRBD1. The CDR3 totals 12 residues. The V gene's germline CDR1 is LGHDT and CDR2 YNNKEL (reference sequence). Trimming took 6 bases from V and 5 from J; bases not matched to a gene: 3. CDR3 in DNA: TGTGCCAGCAGGTCACAGGGGACTGAAGCTTTCTTT. It is translated as CASRSQGTEAFF.

The CDR3 region is CASSPFIPGQGYEQYF. The CDR3 nucleotides are TGTGCCAGCAGCCCATTTATCCCGGGACAGGGCTACGAGCAGTACTTC. This chain uses TRBV3-1 (or the pseudogene TRBV3-2) with TRBJ2-7; 9 nucleotides line up with TRBD1. The V segment lost 4 bases and the J segment 3 bases; nucleotides outside the gene matches: 10. Germline CDR1 LGHDT, CDR2 YNNKEL (reference sequence). This CDR3 is 16 amino acids long.

This chain connects TRBV30 to TRBJ1-1; D perhaps matches TRBD1 (5 bases). V was pared by 2 bases and J by 8 bases, with 9 bases between. Germline CDR1 reads GTSNPN; CDR2 reads SVGIG (reference sequence). This CDR3 has 11 amino acids. Here the CDR3 DNA reads TGTGCCTGGAGTAGGGGTATGGAAGCTTTCTTT. The encoded protein is CAWSRGMEAFF.